The 26 T cell receptor beta chains given below trace back to one sample, sequenced in a study of tumor and adjacent non-tumor tissue in lung cancer. TCRbeta libraries were built with three rounds of nested PCR, modified from ARM-PCR. TCRdb reprocessed the multiplex PCR reads with MiXCR, giving one entry per CDR3 protein. The table lists about 110,000 distinct CDR3 sequences, 62% of them singletons, with around a fifth in the top ten. The template was RNA from unsorted bulk tissue. This non-tumor lung sample came from over 3 cm beyond the tumor edge. Sequencing was carried out using distant non-tumor lung tissue. The source is a man in his 60s with non-small cell lung cancer.

The chain uses TRBV11-2 and TRBJ2-4, with D perhaps assigned TRBD1 or TRBD2 (6 bases each). V was trimmed by 6 bases and J by 12 bases, leaving 24 bases between them. This CDR3 contains 15 residues. Germline CDR1 and CDR2: SGHAT and FQNNGV. Here the CDR3 reads CASRATGGTKDTQYF. CDR3 in DNA: TGTGCCAGCAGGGCGACAGGAGGGACCAAAGACACTCAGTACTTC.

This chain joins TRBV6-1 and TRBJ2-7; D is ambiguous. CDR1 MNHNS and CDR2 SASEGT come from the germline V gene. The V and J ends lost 4 bases and 0 bases respectively, with 25 bases between them. This CDR3 is 19 amino acids long. CDR3 sequence: CASSVTPPAKNLPSYEQYF. The CDR3 DNA sequence: TGTGCCAGCAGTGTAACCCCCCCCGCGAAAAACCTCCCCTCCTACGAGCAGTACTTC.

Concerning this clonotype: A much larger clone lies one base from this, so it may be a read error. This sequence joins TRBV5-6 and TRBJ2-3; D might be TRBD2 (5 bases). Looked up from germline, CDR1 is SGHDT and CDR2 is YYEEEE. CDR3 length: 14 amino acids. The CDR3 nucleotides read TGTGCCAGCGGCCGGGATACTCTCACAGATAGGCAGTATTTT. Translation gives CASGRDTLTDRQYF. The complete variable domain, with remaining parts taken from reference TRBV5-6 and TRBJ2-3, reads DAGVTQSPTHLIKTRGQQVTLRCSPKSGHDTVSWYQQALGQGPQFIFQYYEEEERQRGNFPDRFSGHQFPNYSSELNVNALLLGDSALYLCASGRDTLTDRQYFGPGTRLTVL.

This clonotype was detected once. Sequence at one end of the junction differs from germline and may be a read error. This chain connects TRBV11-2 to TRBJ2-1; weak D call: TRBD2 (7 bases). The CDR3 sequence is 15 residues long. The germline CDR1 and CDR2 sequences are SGHAT and FQNNGV. CDR3: CVSSLGSRGAGKQFF. DNA for the CDR3: TGTGTCAGCAGCTTAGGGTCACGGGGGGCTGGCAAGCAGTTCTTC.

As for this clonotype: Mismatch with germline at one junction end may stem from a read error. This sequence joins TRBV4-1 and TRBJ1-5; no firm D call. Per the germline V gene, CDR1 is MGHRA and CDR2 is YSYEKL. This CDR3 has 15 residues. CDR3 nucleotide sequence: TGCGCCAGCAACCAAGACGGCCTTAGCAATCAGTCCCAGCATTTT. This gives the protein CASNQDGLSNQSQHF.

This clonotype was seen repeatedly, ten times or more. The chain is built from TRBV6-5 and TRBJ1-5, with 7 bases that match TRBD1. CDR1 and CDR2 from the germline V gene are MNHEY and SVGAGI. This CDR3 is 15 amino acids long. V dropped 6 bases and J dropped 1; count of bases not matched to a gene: 6. This chain's CDR3 is CASSPGQRSNQPQHF. The CDR3 DNA follows: TGTGCCAGCAGCCCGGGACAGCGCAGCAATCAGCCCCAGCATTTT.

Regarding this clonotype: Relative to the germline gene, one junction end is altered; a read error may explain this. Here the CDR3 DNA reads TGTGTCAGCATCTCCAGGGGTAGCGGGGTCTCCTACGAGCAGTACTTC. The encoded protein is CVSISRGSGVSYEQYF. J is TRBJ2-7 and V is TRBV13; 8 nucleotides align to TRBD2. The CDR3 runs to 16 residues. Germline V lookup: CDR1 PRHDT, CDR2 FYEKMQ (reference sequence).

On this clonotype itself: One end of the junction varies from germline; a read error may be responsible. This chain uses TRBV11-3 with TRBJ1-1, with D perhaps TRBD1 (5 bases). This CDR3 has 15 residues. CDR1 is SGHNT, CDR2 YENEEA, per germline. The chain's CDR3 is CASSLDRRGNTEAVF. The CDR3 nucleotides are TGTGCCAGCAGCTTAGATCGACGGGGGAACACTGAAGCTGTCTTT.

The chain recombines TRBV20-1 with TRBJ2-1, with 13 positions matching TRBD2. The CDR3 covers 18 residues. The junction had 16 bases not matched to a gene; V was cut back by 5 bases and J by 6 bases. Germline CDR1 reads DFQATT; CDR2 reads SNEGSKA (reference sequence). CDR3 DNA sequence: TGCAGTGCTGAACGGACTAGCGGGGGACAAGGTTCCGGCAATGAGCAGTTCTTC. This sequence encodes CSAERTSGGQGSGNEQFF.

As to this clonotype: As the CDR3 is not closed by the conserved phenylalanine or tryptophan, this likely results from a read error. The DNA is omitted, as the CDR3 cannot be located on it reliably, and the CDR3 follows TCRdb's listing. This chain connects TRBV10-1 to TRBJ2-1; the D call in the table, TRBD1, was not verified against the DNA. Germline V gene lookup returns CDR1 WNHNN and CDR2 SYGVQD (reference sequence). The CDR3 comprises 12 residues, both ends counted. This chain's CDR3 is CASSAGGAGHFI.

Points on this clonotype: Possible read error: a much larger clone is one base away. The chain has TRBV20-1 and TRBJ1-6; D ambiguous. With 0 bases removed from V and 6 bases from J, the gap between germline ends came to 9 bases. The germline gives CDR1 DFQATT, CDR2 SNEGSKA (reference sequence). The CDR3 has 14 amino acids. CDR3 sequence: CSAREVLPNSPLHF. The CDR3 DNA reads as TGCAGTGCTAGAGAGGTACTGCCTAATTCACCCCTCCACTTT.

This clonotype was counted a single time. One junction end disagrees with the germline gene, perhaps due to a read error. The V gene is TRBV4-2, the J gene TRBJ2-7; TRBD1 matches 7 bases. The germline gives CDR1 LGHNA, CDR2 YNFKEQ. CDR3 length: 15 residues. The CDR3 nucleotides are TGTGTCAGCAGCCAAGACCTACAGGGGCCCTACGAGCAGTATTTC. It translates to CVSSQDLQGPYEQYF.

A note on this clonotype: At one end, the junction sequence differs from germline, possibly due to a read error. V is TRBV29-1 and J is TRBJ2-5; D gene unclear. CDR1 and CDR2 (germline): SQVTM, ANQGSEA. CDR3 length: 14 amino acids. The CDR3 protein is CSVEEWQNREIQYF. Here the CDR3 DNA reads TGCAGCGTTGAAGAGTGGCAGAACCGAGAGATCCAGTACTTC.

Turning to this clonotype: One base away lies a much larger clone, so this may be a sequencing read error. The CDR3 nucleotides read TGTGCCGGCAGTTTAAGTCTGCTGGGAGAGCAGTACTTC. The encoded protein is CAGSLSLLGEQYF. The chain links TRBV12-3 or TRBV12-4 to TRBJ2-7, with D unresolved. The CDR3 is 13 amino acids.

This clonotype has at least ten counts. The chain's CDR3 is CASSVPTGANVLTF. The DNA for the CDR3 is TGCGCCAGCAGCGTACCTACTGGGGCCAACGTCCTGACTTTC. This chain uses TRBV5-1 with TRBJ2-6; D gene unclear. Deletions cut 4 bases from V and 2 bases from J, with 7 bases between. The CDR3 is made up of 14 amino acids. Germline assignment: CDR1 SGHRS and CDR2 YFSETQ. Looking up the rest from reference TRBV5-1 and TRBJ2-6 gives the full variable domain: KAGVTQTPRYLIKTRGQQVTLSCSPISGHRSVSWYQQTPGQGLQFLFEYFSETQRNKGNFPGRFSGRQFSNSRSEMNVSTLELGDSALYLCASSVPTGANVLTFGAGSRLTVL.

As regards this clonotype: A junction end diverges from the germline sequence, so it may reflect a read error. V and J are TRBV11-3 and TRBJ2-2; maybe TRBD2 (5 bases). This CDR3 region has 15 residues. Germline V CDR1 and CDR2: SGHNT, YENEEA. The CDR3 DNA reads TGTGCCCGCAGCTTAGCAGTAGCGAACACCGGGGAGATGTTTTTT. It codes for CARSLAVANTGEMFF.

Comments on this clonotype: A single base separates this from a much larger clone, so it may be a read error. The chain carries TRBV20-1 and TRBJ2-7; 8 nucleotides match TRBD1. Germline CDR1 DFQATT, CDR2 SNEGSKA (reference sequence). This CDR3 spans 14 amino acids. The CDR3 DNA follows: TGCACTGCTCTTCGACAGGGGTATTCCTACGAGCAGTACTTC. Translation: CTALRQGYSYEQYF.

This clonotype showed up many times. This chain connects TRBV29-1 to TRBJ2-7, with D unresolved. CDR1 is SQVTM, CDR2 ANQGSEA, per germline. CDR3 size: 12 residues. The V and J ends lost 5 bases and 2 bases respectively, with 10 bases between them. CDR3 DNA: TGCAGCGTTAAAGCAGACCCCTACGAGCAGTACTTC. This codes for CSVKADPYEQYF.

In regard to this clonotype: Since a much larger clone is just one base distant, this may be a read error. This chain uses TRBV6-2 or TRBV6-3 with TRBJ2-3; the D gene is possibly TRBD1 (6 bases). V lost 6 bases to trimming and J lost 1 base, with 11 bases between them. The CDR3 has 14 residues. Germline CDR1 is MNHEY and CDR2 is SVGEGT. The CDR3 sequence is CASRMAGGTDTQYF. The CDR3 DNA reads as TGTGCCAGCAGAATGGCAGGGGGCACAGATACGCAGTATTTT.

The chain is built from TRBV20-1 and TRBJ1-3; D is unclear. The CDR3 consists of 11 residues. Germline loops: CDR1 DFQATT, CDR2 SNEGSKA (reference sequence). Trimming left V 7 bases short and J 7 bases short, with 11 bases between. As DNA, the CDR3 is TGCAGTGTTAACGTGGGTAACACCATATATTTT. Translated: CSVNVGNTIYF.

The chain recombines TRBV7-9 with TRBJ2-5; D possibly corresponds to TRBD1 (5 bases). The germline V and J ends were trimmed by 7 bases and 1 base, with 22 bases remaining between them. The CDR3 totals 17 residues. Germline V CDR1 and CDR2: SEHNR, FQNEAQ (reference sequence). The CDR3 sequence is CASTLGAAFSLQETQYF. The CDR3 DNA is TGTGCCAGCACCCTAGGGGCGGCGTTCTCCCTCCAAGAGACCCAGTACTTC.

The V and J genes are TRBV20-1 and TRBJ1-3, with unresolved D. Germline CDR1 DFQATT, CDR2 SNEGSKA (reference sequence). The CDR3 extends over 12 amino acids. CDR3 protein: CNVQYAQNTIYF. CDR3 DNA: TGCAATGTTCAGTACGCACAAAACACCATATATTTT.

With respect to this clonotype: The CDR3 end shows no conserved phenylalanine or tryptophan, and so a read error is likely. V usage is TRBV6-1 and J usage is TRBJ2-4; 7 nucleotides agree with TRBD1. Per germline, CDR1 MNHNS and CDR2 SASEGT. The CDR3 length is 13 residues. J lost 5 bases, V lost 10 bases, and 8 bases had no gene match. CDR3: CANTERGQNIQYL. In nucleotides, the CDR3 is TGTGCCAACACCGAAAGGGGGCAAAACATTCAGTACTTA.

This clonotype was seen repeatedly, ten times or more. CDR3 amino acids: CSARKGTGYHEQYF. CDR3 bases: TGCAGTGCTAGAAAGGGGACAGGGTATCACGAGCAGTACTTC. J is TRBJ2-7 and V is TRBV20-1; 9 bases align to TRBD1. Germline CDR1 is DFQATT and CDR2 is SNEGSKA (reference sequence). This CDR3 is 14 amino acids long. V lost 2 bases and J lost 5; bases outside the gene matches: 7.

This clonotype was seen just once. CDR3 in amino acids: CASSAPSGGREAQYF. The CDR3 DNA follows: TGTGCCAGCAGTGCGCCGAGCGGGGGCCGGGAGGCCCAGTACTTC. This chain uses TRBV12-3 or TRBV12-4 with TRBJ2-5; 8 nucleotides line up with TRBD2. Losses at the gene ends were 5 bases for V and 9 bases for J; bases not matched to a gene: 14. The CDR3 consists of 15 residues.

V usage is TRBV5-1 and J usage is TRBJ2-3; no reliable D call. Per the germline V gene, CDR1 is SGHRS and CDR2 is YFSETQ. The V end lost 2 bases, the J end lost 3 bases, and 22 bases lay between the germline ends. The CDR3 runs 18 residues. CDR3 DNA: TGCGCCAGCAGCTTCACGGCTAGATTCCCCGGCCAGACAGATACGCAGTATTTT. Encoded protein: CASSFTARFPGQTDTQYF.